A single sample gave rise to the 10 T cell receptor beta chains below, sequenced in a study of spatial heterogeneity in lung cancer. Time point in this sample: sample taken at primary tumor resection. A single record per CDR3 protein comes from TCRdb applying MiXCR to the 5' RACE reads. The sample has over 15,000 distinct CDR3 sequences, 6.2% seen once. No antigen has been assigned to these receptors. Study-level points and caveats: Tracking of tumor mutation counts was seen in expanded intratumoral alpha and beta TCR counts.

Specimen: lung tumor tissue, collected at surgery. These receptors all stem from a male donor with early-stage non-small cell lung cancer.

This clonotype occurred many times. The library was designed around alpha chains, so this beta chain is a stray read whose abundance carries little weight. The chain links TRBV20-1 to TRBJ1-1; D not certain. Trimming cost V 6 bases and J 6 bases, with 17 bases left between them. The CDR3 loop spans 13 amino acids. CDR1 is DFQATT, CDR2 SNEGSKA, per germline (reference sequence). The CDR3: CSALGEVGAEAFF. The DNA for the CDR3 is TGCAGTGCCCTTGGGGAGGTCGGGGCTGAAGCTTTCTTT.

This clonotype was counted at least ten times. The library was designed around alpha chains, so this beta chain is a stray read whose abundance carries little weight. The chain carries TRBV27 and TRBJ1-5; D may be TRBD1 (6 bases). The V gene's germline CDR1 is MNHEY and CDR2 SMNVEV (reference sequence). V lost 6 bases and J lost 3, with 12 bases in between. The CDR3 length is 14 residues. The CDR3 bases are TGTGCCAGCAGCTCAGGACAGTTCAATCAGCCCCAGCATTTT. The encoded protein is CASSSGQFNQPQHF.

This clonotype was seen ten or more times. Little can be read into the size of this beta chain, an off-target read in a library designed for alpha chains. The chain recombines TRBV5-1 with TRBJ2-7; TRBD2 might be the D (5 bases). The CDR3 loop spans 13 amino acids. Germline values: CDR1 SGHRS, CDR2 YFSETQ. V lost 2 bases and J 4 bases, leaving 10 bases between the germline ends. In DNA, the CDR3 is TGCGCCAGCAGCTTAACTCCGGGGTACGAGCAGTACTTC. This encodes CASSLTPGYEQYF.

Notes on this clonotype: For a library built for alpha chains, this beta chain is a stray read; little rests on its size. This chain joins TRBV3-1 and TRBJ2-6, with D possibly matching TRBD1 (6 bases). The V end lost 5 bases, the J end lost 2 bases, and 13 bases lay between the germline ends. The germline CDR1 and CDR2 sequences are LGHDT and YNNKEL (reference sequence). CDR3 size: 16 residues. CDR3 DNA sequence: TGTGCCAGCAGCGGACAGCAGCCCGCTGGGGCCAACGTCCTGACTTTC. This gives the protein CASSGQQPAGANVLTF.

This clonotype was recorded many times. The library was designed around alpha chains, so this beta chain is a stray read whose abundance carries little weight. The chain joins TRBV5-6 to TRBJ1-4; D might be TRBD1 (6 bases). The CDR3 runs to 15 residues. V was cut by 4 bases and J by 7 bases, with 17 bases left in between. CDR1 SGHDT and CDR2 YYEEEE come from the germline V gene. The CDR3 DNA follows: TGTGCCAGCAGCGTCTACAGGGATGGTGGTGAAAAACTGTTTTTT. Its translation is CASSVYRDGGEKLFF.

Points on this clonotype: This beta chain appears as a stray read in a library generated for alpha chains; its size is not informative. J is TRBJ2-7 and V is TRBV5-4; D uncertain. V shed 0 bases and J shed 4 bases, with 8 bases lying between them. The CDR3 runs to 13 residues. The germline gives CDR1 SGHNT, CDR2 YYREEE (reference sequence). CDR3 residues: CASSLEWGYEQYF. The CDR3 DNA reads as TGTGCCAGCAGCTTGGAATGGGGTTACGAGCAGTACTTC.

This clonotype was detected many times. For a library built for alpha chains, this beta chain is a stray read; little rests on its size. V gene TRBV6-5 combines with J gene TRBJ1-1; TRBD1 aligns across 8 bases. CDR1 and CDR2 from the germline V gene are MNHEY and SVGAGI. The CDR3 loop spans 15 amino acids. V shed 7 bases, J shed 3 bases, and the junction held 10 bases outside the gene matches. CDR3 nucleotides: TGTGCCAGCAACGCACCAGGGGGCGGTGACACTGAAGCTTTCTTT. Residues: CASNAPGGGDTEAFF.

In its sample, this clonotype was seen a few times. A library prepared for alpha chains yielded this beta chain as an off-target read; its size is of little meaning. The chain combines TRBV20-1 with TRBJ2-4; 12 bases agree with TRBD2. Germline V gene sequence: CDR1 DFQATT, CDR2 SNEGSKA (reference sequence). With 2 bases clipped from V and 5 bases from J, the junction kept 19 bases outside the gene matches. The CDR3 is 20 amino acids. As DNA, the CDR3 is TGCAGTGCTAGAATAACGGGCGGGGCTAGCGGGAGGGCCTTGGAAAACATTCAGTACTTC. Protein product: CSARITGGASGRALENIQYF.

The table lists this clonotype with many counts. This beta chain is an unintended read in a library built for alpha chains; its size means little. The chain combines TRBV5-1 with TRBJ2-5; perhaps TRBD1 as D (5 bases). The V end was cut by 4 bases, the J end by 2 bases, with 9 bases between. The CDR3 totals 13 residues. Germline lookup yields CDR1 SGHRS and CDR2 YFSETQ. CDR3 bases: TGCGCCAGCAGCATCCCAGGGCAAGAGACCCAGTACTTC. Encoded protein: CASSIPGQETQYF.

This clonotype is labeled as large. This beta chain lies outside the target of a library built for alpha chains; its clone size means little. The chain combines TRBV7-8 with TRBJ2-3; 10 bases line up with TRBD2. This CDR3 has 15 amino acids. Losses at the gene ends were 6 bases for V and 6 bases for J; bases not matched to a gene: 9. Germline V gene data show CDR1 as SGHVS and CDR2 as FQNEAQ. The chain's CDR3 is CASSYSGGAGDTQYF. CDR3 coding DNA: TGTGCCAGCAGTTACAGCGGGGGGGCAGGGGATACGCAGTATTTT.